Presented here are 22 T cell receptor beta chains from one specimen sequenced in a study of neurological immune-mediated disorders. Time point in this sample: longitudinal time-point 3. TCRdb re-called the 5' RACE reads through MiXCR, storing one row per CDR3 protein. The data show 84,000 or so distinct CDR3 sequences, about 4% seen once. Sequenced material: PBMCs. The receptors shown here come from an older woman with multiple sclerosis.

Ten or more counts support this clonotype. The V call is TRBV20-1, the J call TRBJ2-5; 9 bases are shared with TRBD2. This CDR3 has 13 amino acids. CDR1 and CDR2 (germline): DFQATT, SNEGSKA (reference sequence). With 5 bases clipped from V and 5 bases from J, the junction kept 6 bases outside the gene matches. The CDR3 coding sequence is TGCAGTGCTCCGGGGACTAGCCGGGAGACCCAGTACTTC. This translates into CSAPGTSRETQYF.

This clonotype has ten or more counts. The chain is built from TRBV7-9 and TRBJ1-6; D is perhaps TRBD1 (6 bases). The CDR3 has 16 residues. Trimming pared 1 base from V and 7 bases from J, leaving 14 bases between. Germline V lookup: CDR1 SEHNR, CDR2 FQNEAQ (reference sequence). The CDR3 is CASSLETGKGNSPLHF. CDR3 nucleotides: TGTGCCAGCAGCTTAGAGACAGGCAAAGGGAATTCACCCCTCCACTTT.

This clonotype was seen repeatedly, ten times or more. The chain is built from TRBV5-1 and TRBJ2-1; D perhaps matches TRBD2 (5 bases). The CDR3 length is 11 residues. Germline V lookup: CDR1 SGHRS, CDR2 YFSETQ. The V gene lost 4 bases and the J gene lost 10 bases, with 9 bases spanning the gap. CDR3 residues: CASSKLDEQFF. CDR3 in DNA: TGCGCCAGCAGCAAACTAGACGAGCAGTTCTTC.

At least ten counts were recorded for this clonotype. This chain uses TRBV4-1 with TRBJ2-3, with 9 nucleotides matching TRBD1. This CDR3 has 16 residues. Germline trimming cut 0 bases from V and 4 bases from J; bases unmatched to any gene: 5. Germline lookup yields CDR1 MGHRA and CDR2 YSYEKL. The chain's CDR3 is CASSQDGTGWADTQYF. CDR3 in DNA: TGCGCCAGCAGCCAAGATGGGACAGGGTGGGCAGATACGCAGTATTTT.

This clonotype was seen at least ten times. V usage is TRBV30 and J usage is TRBJ1-2, with TRBD1 identical over 7 bases. Germline assignment: CDR1 GTSNPN and CDR2 SVGIG (reference sequence). There are 14 residues in the CDR3. J lost 2 bases, V lost 1 base, and 4 bases had no gene match. The CDR3 loop reads CAWSAETGNYGYTF. The CDR3 DNA reads as TGTGCCTGGAGTGCGGAGACAGGGAACTATGGCTACACCTTC.

This clonotype occurred many times. This chain links TRBV10-3 with TRBJ2-7; TRBD1 might be the D (6 bases). CDR1 is ENHRY and CDR2 is SYGVKD in the germline V gene. The CDR3 contains 13 residues. Trimming stripped 9 bases from V and 4 bases from J, with 16 bases between. The CDR3 bases are TGTGCCATTCAGGGGTTTGGGCAATACGAGCAGTACTTC. It specifies CAIQGFGQYEQYF.

This clonotype was picked up a small number of times. The CDR3 DNA follows: TGTGCCAGCACCACCAGGGGGGGGAACTCCTACGAGCAGTACTTC. This encodes CASTTRGGNSYEQYF. The chain joins TRBV3-1 to TRBJ2-7, with D possibly called TRBD1 or TRBD2 (7 bases each). CDR1 and CDR2 (germline): LGHDT, YNNKEL (reference sequence). Trimming removed 7 bases at V and 0 bases at J, with 16 bases between. The CDR3 runs to 15 residues.

This clonotype appeared many times. The chain is built from TRBV27 and TRBJ1-5; maybe TRBD1 (6 bases). The CDR3 runs 14 residues. V was clipped by 7 bases and J by 1 base, with 11 bases between them. The germline V gene has CDR1 MNHEY and CDR2 SMNVEV (reference sequence). CDR3 sequence: CASKGEKSNQPQHF. The DNA of the CDR3 is TGTGCCAGCAAGGGGGAAAAGAGCAATCAGCCCCAGCATTTT.

This clonotype was counted many times. This chain uses TRBV12-3 or TRBV12-4 with TRBJ2-5, with 8 bases matching TRBD2. This CDR3 is 14 amino acids long. V was pared by 7 bases and J by 5 bases, with 9 bases of the junction left unmatched. The CDR3 region has the DNA TGTGCCAGCACCGGGGTAGCGGGGTTTGAGACCCAGTACTTC. It codes for CASTGVAGFETQYF.

This clonotype was counted at least ten times. This rearrangement joins TRBV5-1 to TRBJ1-1; D might be TRBD1 (6 bases). The V and J ends lost 4 bases and 0 bases respectively, with 13 bases between them. CDR1 SGHRS and CDR2 YFSETQ come from the germline V gene. CDR3 size: 15 residues. The CDR3 DNA follows: TGCGCCAGCAGCGGGGGGCGAAACATGAACACTGAAGCTTTCTTT. Translated: CASSGGRNMNTEAFF.

This clonotype was recorded at least ten times. V gene TRBV5-1 combines with J gene TRBJ2-7, with D possibly being TRBD2 (5 bases). The CDR3 sequence is 14 residues long. Trimming removed 5 bases at V and 4 bases at J, with 16 bases between. Germline V gene lookup returns CDR1 SGHRS and CDR2 YFSETQ. This CDR3 reads CASRSGTPGYEQYF. The CDR3 DNA follows: TGCGCCAGCAGAAGCGGCACCCCGGGGTACGAGCAGTACTTC. Based on the CDR3 plus reference TRBV5-1 and TRBJ2-7, the full variable domain is KAGVTQTPRYLIKTRGQQVTLSCSPISGHRSVSWYQQTPGQGLQFLFEYFSETQRNKGNFPGRFSGRQFSNSRSEMNVSTLELGDSALYLCASRSGTPGYEQYFGPGTRLTVT.

This clonotype was found many times. V gene TRBV5-1 combines with J gene TRBJ2-1; possibly TRBD1 for D (6 bases). The ends were cut back, 5 bases at V and 0 bases at J, with 15 bases in the middle. This CDR3 is built from 16 residues. The germline V gene encodes CDR1 SGHRS and CDR2 YFSETQ. The CDR3 nucleotides are TGCGCCAGCAGACTGAGAACAGGGAGCTCCTACAATGAGCAGTTCTTC. Its protein is CASRLRTGSSYNEQFF.

This clonotype was counted between two and nine times. This chain connects TRBV30 to TRBJ1-6; no definite D call. In germline, CDR1 is GTSNPN, CDR2 SVGIG (reference sequence). The CDR3 covers 16 residues. The V and J ends lost 0 bases and 0 bases respectively, with 9 bases between them. The CDR3 coding sequence is TGTGCCTGGAGTGTCTCCTTTAGCTCCTATAATTCACCCCTCCACTTT. It translates to CAWSVSFSSYNSPLHF. Combining the CDR3 with reference TRBV30 and TRBJ1-6 gives the whole variable domain SQTIHQWPATLVQPVGSPLSLECTVEGTSNPNLYWYRQAAGRGLQLLFYSVGIGQISSEVPQNLSASRPQDRQFILSSKKLLLSDSGFYLCAWSVSFSSYNSPLHFGNGTRLTVT.

This clonotype was observed many times. The chain couples TRBV14 to TRBJ1-2; D uncertain. Germline V gene lookup returns CDR1 SGHDN and CDR2 FVKESK. The CDR3 runs to 14 residues. Trimming pared 0 bases from V and 7 bases from J, leaving 12 bases between. The CDR3 reads CASSQETRGTGYTF. The CDR3 DNA follows: TGTGCCAGCAGCCAAGAAACCAGAGGCACTGGCTACACCTTC.

This clonotype was recorded at least ten times. The V call is TRBV7-2, the J call TRBJ2-5; 7 nucleotides line up with TRBD2. The V and J ends lost 2 bases and 1 base, in that order; junction bases with no gene match: 4. The CDR3 is 15 residues long. Per the germline V gene, CDR1 is SGHTA and CDR2 is FQGNSA. CDR3 bases: TGTGCCAGCAGCTTAAGCGGGACCATCCAAGAGACCCAGTACTTC. This translates into CASSLSGTIQETQYF.

This clonotype has a count of ten or more. V gene TRBV3-1 combines with J gene TRBJ1-3, with TRBD1 identical over 11 bases. Germline V gives CDR1 LGHDT, CDR2 YNNKEL (reference sequence). This CDR3 contains 16 residues. J lost 7 bases, V lost 5 bases, and 10 bases had no gene match. CDR3 DNA sequence: TGTGCCAGCAGCTCAACATGGACAGGGGGCAGGAACACCATATATTTT. Protein product: CASSSTWTGGRNTIYF.

At least ten counts were recorded for this clonotype. The CDR3 is CASSLGWDRAETQYF. CDR3 bases: TGCGCCAGCAGCTTGGGATGGGACAGGGCGGAGACCCAGTACTTC. The genes are TRBV5-1 and TRBJ2-5; 9 bases line up with TRBD1. Germline values: CDR1 SGHRS, CDR2 YFSETQ. Trimming cost V 0 bases and J 5 bases; bases outside gene matches: 5. This CDR3 has 15 amino acids.

This clonotype was counted many times. The chain carries TRBV3-1 and TRBJ2-7; 11 bases line up with TRBD2. The V and J ends lost 2 bases and 9 bases, in that order; junction bases with no gene match: 3. CDR1 LGHDT and CDR2 YNNKEL come from the germline V gene (reference sequence). The CDR3 has 13 residues. The CDR3 bases are TGTGCCAGCAGCCAACCGGGACTAGCGGCGCAGTACTTC. This translates into CASSQPGLAAQYF.

This clonotype was recorded many times. V and J are TRBV9 and TRBJ2-7; a possible D gene is TRBD1 (6 bases). This CDR3 comprises 15 residues. Germline V CDR1 and CDR2: SGDLS, YYNGEE. V lost 2 bases, J lost 0 bases, and 12 bases lay in between. The CDR3 here is CASSVGQWDSYEQYF. The CDR3 region has the DNA TGTGCCAGCAGCGTCGGACAGTGGGACTCCTACGAGCAGTACTTC.

This clonotype was recorded many times. CDR3 nucleotide sequence: TGTGCCAGCTCACCACCCGTGAACACTGAAGCTTTCTTT. It is translated as CASSPPVNTEAFF. The gene calls are TRBV18 and TRBJ1-1; D unclear. Germline CDR1 reads KGHSH; CDR2 reads LQKENI. CDR3 length: 13 residues. Trimming removed 0 bases from V and 0 bases from J, with 2 bases in between.

This clonotype was detected ten times or more. The V call is TRBV18, the J call TRBJ2-5; TRBD2 agrees at 8 bases. Losses at the gene ends were 0 bases for V and 2 bases for J; bases not matched to a gene: 5. CDR1 KGHSH and CDR2 LQKENI come from the germline V gene. The CDR3 has 16 amino acids. The CDR3 DNA sequence: TGTGCCAGCTCACCACCGCGGGGGGCCGAGCAAGAGACCCAGTACTTC. The encoded protein is CASSPPRGAEQETQYF.

In this sample, this clonotype turned up many times. The V gene is TRBV6-1, the J gene TRBJ1-2; D may be TRBD1 (6 bases). V was trimmed by 6 bases and J by 4 bases, leaving 15 bases between them. CDR3 length equals 14 residues. Per the germline V gene, CDR1 is MNHNS and CDR2 is SASEGT. CDR3 sequence: CASSPTWTVYGYTF. DNA for the CDR3: TGTGCCAGCAGCCCCACCTGGACAGTCTATGGCTACACCTTC.